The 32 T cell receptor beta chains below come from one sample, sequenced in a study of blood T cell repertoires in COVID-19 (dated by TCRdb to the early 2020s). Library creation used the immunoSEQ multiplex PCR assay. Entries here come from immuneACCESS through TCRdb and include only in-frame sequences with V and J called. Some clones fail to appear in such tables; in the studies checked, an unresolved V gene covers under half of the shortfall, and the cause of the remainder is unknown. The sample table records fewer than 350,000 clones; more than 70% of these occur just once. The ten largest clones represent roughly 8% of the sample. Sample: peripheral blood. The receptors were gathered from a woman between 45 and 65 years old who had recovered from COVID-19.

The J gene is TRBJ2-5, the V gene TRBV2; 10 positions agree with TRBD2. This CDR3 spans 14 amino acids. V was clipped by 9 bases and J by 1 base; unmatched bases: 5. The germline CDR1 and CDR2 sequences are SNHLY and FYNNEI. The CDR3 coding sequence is TGTGCCAGAAGGACTAGCGGACTCCAAGAGACCCAGTACTTC. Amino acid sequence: CARRTSGLQETQYF.

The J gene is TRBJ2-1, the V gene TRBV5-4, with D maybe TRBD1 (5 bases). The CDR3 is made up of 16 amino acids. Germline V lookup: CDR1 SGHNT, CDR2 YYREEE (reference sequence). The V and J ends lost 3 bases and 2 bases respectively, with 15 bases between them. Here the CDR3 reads CASSSLRGNTYNEQFF. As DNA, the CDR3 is TGTGCCAGCAGCTCTTTAAGGGGAAATACCTACAATGAGCAGTTCTTC.

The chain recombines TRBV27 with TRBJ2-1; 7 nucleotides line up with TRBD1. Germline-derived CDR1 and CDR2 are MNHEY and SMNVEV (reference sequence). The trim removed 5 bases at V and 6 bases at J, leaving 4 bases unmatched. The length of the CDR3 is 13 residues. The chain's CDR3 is CASSTGARNEQFF. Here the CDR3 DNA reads TGTGCCAGCAGTACAGGGGCTCGCAATGAGCAGTTCTTC.

CDR3 residues: CASSLGLEVTSTDTQYF. The CDR3 DNA follows: TGTGCCAGCAGCTTGGGGCTGGAGGTTACTAGCACAGATACGCAGTATTTT. The rearrangement uses TRBV5-4 and TRBJ2-3, with a weak D call TRBD2 (5 bases). Trimming left V 0 bases short and J 0 bases short, with 14 bases between. This CDR3 spans 17 amino acids. From germline, CDR1 is SGHNT and CDR2 YYREEE (reference sequence).

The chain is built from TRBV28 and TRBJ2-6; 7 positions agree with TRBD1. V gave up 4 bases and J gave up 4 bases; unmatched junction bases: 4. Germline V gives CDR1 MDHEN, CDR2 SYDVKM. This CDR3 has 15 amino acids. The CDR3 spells CASSSTGIGANVLTF. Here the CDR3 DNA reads TGTGCCAGCAGTTCGACAGGGATCGGGGCCAACGTCCTGACTTTC.

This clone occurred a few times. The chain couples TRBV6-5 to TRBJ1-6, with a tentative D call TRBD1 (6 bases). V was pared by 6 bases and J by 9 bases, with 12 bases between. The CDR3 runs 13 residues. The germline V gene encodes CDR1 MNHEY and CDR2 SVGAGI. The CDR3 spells CASRDLRGSPLHF. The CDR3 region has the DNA TGTGCCAGCAGGGACCTCAGGGGTTCACCCCTCCACTTT.

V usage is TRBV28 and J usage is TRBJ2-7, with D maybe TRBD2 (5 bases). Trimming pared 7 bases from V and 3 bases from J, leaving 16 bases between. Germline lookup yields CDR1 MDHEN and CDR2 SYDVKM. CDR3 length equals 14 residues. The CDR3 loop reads CASIDGLRNYEQYF. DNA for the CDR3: TGTGCCAGCATTGATGGACTGCGAAACTACGAGCAGTACTTC.

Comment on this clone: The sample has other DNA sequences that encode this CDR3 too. CDR3 in amino acids: CASTLAGSYEQYF. The DNA of the CDR3 is TGTGCCAGCACCTTGGCGGGGTCCTACGAGCAGTACTTC. The chain carries TRBV28 and TRBJ2-7; perhaps TRBD2 as D (6 bases). This CDR3 comprises 13 residues. Germline CDR1 reads MDHEN; CDR2 reads SYDVKM. V was shortened by 7 bases and J by 1 base, with 11 bases between the two germline ends.

The CDR3 nucleotides read TGTGCCAGCAGACCCTTAGCGGGAGTGGAGACCCAGTACTTC. Its protein is CASRPLAGVETQYF. The chain couples TRBV11-2 to TRBJ2-5, with TRBD2 matching over 9 bases. This CDR3 contains 14 residues. CDR1 is SGHAT, CDR2 FQNNGV, per germline. The ends lost 6 bases at V and 5 bases at J; junction bases unmatched: 7.

CDR3 loop: CASSLEGVRETQYF. The DNA for the CDR3 is TGCGCCAGCAGCTTGGAGGGGGTGCGAGAGACCCAGTACTTC. This chain connects TRBV5-1 to TRBJ2-5; weak D call: TRBD1 (6 bases). Germline V gene data show CDR1 as SGHRS and CDR2 as YFSETQ. V was clipped by 0 bases and J by 4 bases, with 10 bases between them. The CDR3 spans 14 residues.

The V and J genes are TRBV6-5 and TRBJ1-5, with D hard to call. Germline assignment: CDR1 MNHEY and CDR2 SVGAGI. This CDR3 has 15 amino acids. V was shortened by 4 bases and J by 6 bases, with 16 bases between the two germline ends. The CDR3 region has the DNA TGTGCCAGCAGTTTGGACCGGGATCTTACTCAGCCCCAGCATTTT. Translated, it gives CASSLDRDLTQPQHF.

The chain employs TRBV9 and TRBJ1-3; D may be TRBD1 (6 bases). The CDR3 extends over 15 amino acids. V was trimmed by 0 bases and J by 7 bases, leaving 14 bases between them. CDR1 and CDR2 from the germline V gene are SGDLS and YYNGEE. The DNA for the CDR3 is TGTGCCAGCAGCGTAGCTTGGGACATAGGGAACACCATATATTTT. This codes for CASSVAWDIGNTIYF.

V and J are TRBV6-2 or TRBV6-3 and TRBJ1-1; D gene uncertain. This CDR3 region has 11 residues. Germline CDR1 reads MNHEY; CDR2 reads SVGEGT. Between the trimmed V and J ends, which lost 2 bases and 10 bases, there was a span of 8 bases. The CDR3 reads CASSYHSIAFF. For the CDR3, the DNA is TGTGCCAGCAGTTACCACAGCATAGCTTTCTTT.

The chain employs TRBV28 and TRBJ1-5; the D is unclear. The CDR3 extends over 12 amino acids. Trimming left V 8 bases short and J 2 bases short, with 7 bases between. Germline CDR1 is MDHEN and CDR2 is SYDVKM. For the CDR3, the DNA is TGTGCCAGCCGGGAAGGCAATCAGCCCCAGCATTTT. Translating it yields CASREGNQPQHF.

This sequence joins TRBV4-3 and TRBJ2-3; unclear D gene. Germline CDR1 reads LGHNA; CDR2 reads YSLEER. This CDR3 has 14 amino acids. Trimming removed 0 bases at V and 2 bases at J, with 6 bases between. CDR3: CASSQDLFTDTQYF. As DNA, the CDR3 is TGCGCCAGCAGCCAAGATCTGTTCACAGATACGCAGTATTTT.

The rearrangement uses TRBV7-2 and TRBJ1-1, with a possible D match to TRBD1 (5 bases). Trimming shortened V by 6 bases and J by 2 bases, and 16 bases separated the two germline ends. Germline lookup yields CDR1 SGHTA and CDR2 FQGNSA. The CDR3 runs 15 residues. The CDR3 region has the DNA TGTGCCAGCAGTTCCCAAGCACAGGTAAACACTGAAGCTTTCTTT. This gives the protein CASSSQAQVNTEAFF.

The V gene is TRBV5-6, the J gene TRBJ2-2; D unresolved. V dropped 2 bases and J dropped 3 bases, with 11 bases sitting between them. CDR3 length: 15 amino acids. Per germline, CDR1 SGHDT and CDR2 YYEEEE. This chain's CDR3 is CASSFGRLDTGELFF. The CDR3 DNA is TGTGCCAGCAGCTTTGGCAGACTCGACACCGGGGAGCTGTTTTTT.

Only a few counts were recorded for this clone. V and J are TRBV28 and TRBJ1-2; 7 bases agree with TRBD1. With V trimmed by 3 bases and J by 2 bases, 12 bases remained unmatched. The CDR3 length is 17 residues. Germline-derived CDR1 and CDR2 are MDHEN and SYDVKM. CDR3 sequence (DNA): TGTGCCAGCAGTTTGTTCGATCCAGGGGGAGACAACTATGGCTACACCTTC. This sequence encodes CASSLFDPGGDNYGYTF.

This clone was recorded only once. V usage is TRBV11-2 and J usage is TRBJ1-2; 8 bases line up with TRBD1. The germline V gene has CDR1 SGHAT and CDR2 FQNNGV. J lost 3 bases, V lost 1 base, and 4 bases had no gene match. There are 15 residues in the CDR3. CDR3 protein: CASSLAGQGDYGYTF. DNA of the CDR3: TGTGCCAGCAGCTTAGCCGGACAGGGCGACTATGGCTACACCTTC.

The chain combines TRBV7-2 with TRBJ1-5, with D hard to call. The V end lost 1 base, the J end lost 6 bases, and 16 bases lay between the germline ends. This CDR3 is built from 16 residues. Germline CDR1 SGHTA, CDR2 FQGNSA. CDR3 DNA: TGTGCCAGCAGCTTAGGGGGAGACATGAGGGTTCAGCCCCAGCATTTT. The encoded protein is CASSLGGDMRVQPQHF.

The CDR3 sequence: CASSVEPGGSSYNEQFF. CDR3 nucleotide sequence: TGTGCCAGCAGCGTAGAGCCCGGGGGGAGCTCCTACAATGAGCAGTTCTTC. The gene calls are TRBV9 and TRBJ2-1; TRBD2 aligns across 7 bases. V dropped 0 bases and J dropped 0; count of bases not matched to a gene: 6. CDR1 SGDLS and CDR2 YYNGEE come from the germline V gene. This CDR3 spans 17 amino acids.

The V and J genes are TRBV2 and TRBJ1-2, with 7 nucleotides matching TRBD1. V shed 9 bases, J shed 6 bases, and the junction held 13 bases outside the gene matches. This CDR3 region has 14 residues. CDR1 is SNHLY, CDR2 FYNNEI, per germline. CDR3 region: CASKQGYLSDGYTF. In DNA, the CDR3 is TGTGCCAGTAAACAGGGGTACCTCAGCGATGGCTACACCTTC.

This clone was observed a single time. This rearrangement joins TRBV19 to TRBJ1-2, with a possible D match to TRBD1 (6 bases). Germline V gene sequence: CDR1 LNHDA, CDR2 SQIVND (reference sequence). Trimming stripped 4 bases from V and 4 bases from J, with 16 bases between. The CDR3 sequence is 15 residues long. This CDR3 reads CASSSPAGAGYGYTF. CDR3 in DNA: TGTGCCAGTAGTAGCCCTGCGGGGGCAGGCTATGGCTACACCTTC. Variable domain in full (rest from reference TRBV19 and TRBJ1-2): DGGITQSPKYLFRKEGQNVTLSCEQNLNHDAMYWYRQDPGQGLRLIYYSQIVNDFQKGDIAEGYSVSREKKESFPLTVTSAQKNPTAFYLCASSSPAGAGYGYTFGSGTRLTVV.

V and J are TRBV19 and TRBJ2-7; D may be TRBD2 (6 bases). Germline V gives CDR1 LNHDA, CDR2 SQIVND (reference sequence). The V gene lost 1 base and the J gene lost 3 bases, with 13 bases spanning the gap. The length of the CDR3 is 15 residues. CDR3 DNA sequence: TGTGCCAGTAGTATAGCGCGGGACTCCTTCTACGAGCAGTACTTC. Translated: CASSIARDSFYEQYF.

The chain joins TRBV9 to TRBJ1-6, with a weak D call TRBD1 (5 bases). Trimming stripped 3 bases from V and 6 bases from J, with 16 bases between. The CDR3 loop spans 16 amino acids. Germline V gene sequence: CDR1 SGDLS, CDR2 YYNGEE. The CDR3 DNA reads TGTGCCAGCAGCGCCGATACAGGCCTCTCTAATTCACCCCTCCACTTT. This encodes CASSADTGLSNSPLHF.

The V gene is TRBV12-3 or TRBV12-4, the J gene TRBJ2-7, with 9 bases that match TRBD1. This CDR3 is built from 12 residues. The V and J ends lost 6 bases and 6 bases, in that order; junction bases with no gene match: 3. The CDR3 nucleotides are TGTGCCAGCAGACAGGACAGGGGCGAGCAGTACTTC. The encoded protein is CASRQDRGEQYF.

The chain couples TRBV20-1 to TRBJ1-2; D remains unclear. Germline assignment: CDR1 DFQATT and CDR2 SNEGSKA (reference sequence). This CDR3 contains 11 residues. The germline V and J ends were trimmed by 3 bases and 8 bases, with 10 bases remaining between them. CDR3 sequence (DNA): TGCAGTGCTAGCTGGCAGAGGGGCTACACCTTC. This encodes CSASWQRGYTF.

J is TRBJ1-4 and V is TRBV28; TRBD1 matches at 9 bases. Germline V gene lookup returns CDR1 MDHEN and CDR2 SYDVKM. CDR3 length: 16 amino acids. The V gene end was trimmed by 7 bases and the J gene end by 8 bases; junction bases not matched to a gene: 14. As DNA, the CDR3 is TGTGCCAGCAAGTCGCTGGGACAGGGTCTTCGGGAAAAACTGTTTTTT. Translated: CASKSLGQGLREKLFF.

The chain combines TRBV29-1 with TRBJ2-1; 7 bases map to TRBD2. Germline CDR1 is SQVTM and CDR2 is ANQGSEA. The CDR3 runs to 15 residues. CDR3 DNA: TGCAGACCCAGGGATGGGAGGGCCTCTTACAATGAGCAGTTCTTC. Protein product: CRPRDGRASYNEQFF.

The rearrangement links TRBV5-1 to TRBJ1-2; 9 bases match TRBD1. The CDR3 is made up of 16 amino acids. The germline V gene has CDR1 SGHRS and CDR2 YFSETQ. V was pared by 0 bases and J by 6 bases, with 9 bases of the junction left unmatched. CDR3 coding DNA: TGCGCCAGCAGCTTGGGAGGACAGGGGAATTTCCATGGCTACACCTTC. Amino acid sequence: CASSLGGQGNFHGYTF.

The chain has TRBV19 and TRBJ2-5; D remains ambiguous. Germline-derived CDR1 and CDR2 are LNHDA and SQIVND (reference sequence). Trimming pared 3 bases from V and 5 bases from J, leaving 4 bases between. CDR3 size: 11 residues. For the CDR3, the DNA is TGTGCCAGTAGTATCCGGGAGACCCAGTACTTC. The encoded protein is CASSIRETQYF. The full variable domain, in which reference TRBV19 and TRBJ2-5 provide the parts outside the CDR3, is DGGITQSPKYLFRKEGQNVTLSCEQNLNHDAMYWYRQDPGQGLRLIYYSQIVNDFQKGDIAEGYSVSREKKESFPLTVTSAQKNPTAFYLCASSIRETQYFGPGTRLLVL.

The CDR3 here is CASSASVAGGETQYF. The CDR3 DNA reads as TGTGCCAGCAGCGCATCCGTAGCGGGAGGAGAGACCCAGTACTTC. V and J are TRBV25-1 and TRBJ2-5, with TRBD2 identical over 10 bases. Germline V gene lookup returns CDR1 MGHDK and CDR2 SYGVNS. After removal of 6 bases from V and 4 bases from J, the junction contained 8 bases not matched to a gene. This CDR3 comprises 15 residues.